The 11 T cell receptor beta chains below were found in one sample sequenced in a study of blood T cell repertoires in COVID-19. The table came from immunoSEQ multiplex PCR; TCRdb's copy has only in-frame clones and leaves some out. The sample has about 160,000 clones; approximately 80% are singletons. Sequenced: peripheral blood. These receptors all come from an elderly woman with acute or convalescent COVID-19.

This chain uses TRBV19 with TRBJ1-4; TRBD1 aligns across 7 bases. Germline CDR1 reads LNHDA; CDR2 reads SQIVND (reference sequence). The V gene end was trimmed by 11 bases and the J gene end by 7 bases; junction bases not matched to a gene: 10. The CDR3 consists of 13 residues. The CDR3 is CAARGSTGEKLFF. The CDR3 DNA reads TGTGCCGCCAGGGGGAGTACGGGTGAAAAACTGTTTTTT.

A note on this clone: This specimen includes other DNA sequences encoding the same CDR3. The chain joins TRBV4-1 to TRBJ1-4; TRBD1 aligns across 10 bases. The CDR3 has 15 residues. Germline CDR1 and CDR2: MGHRA and YSYEKL. Losses at the gene ends were 3 bases for V and 10 bases for J; bases not matched to a gene: 8. DNA for the CDR3: TGCGCCAGCAGCCAGTCCGGGACAGGGGACGGAAAACTGTTTTTT. Protein: CASSQSGTGDGKLFF.

The V and J genes are TRBV5-1 and TRBJ2-3; D ambiguous. The CDR3 is made up of 14 amino acids. V lost 0 bases and J 1 base, leaving 6 bases between the germline ends. The germline gives CDR1 SGHRS, CDR2 YFSETQ. CDR3 in DNA: TGCGCCAGCAGCTTGGCCCTCCGCACAGATACGCAGTATTTT. It yields the protein CASSLALRTDTQYF.

The chain joins TRBV3-1 (or the pseudogene TRBV3-2) to TRBJ2-7, with TRBD2 matching 10 bases. This CDR3 is built from 18 residues. Germline V lookup: CDR1 LGHDT, CDR2 YNNKEL (reference sequence). V lost 4 bases, J lost 4 bases, and 16 bases stayed unmatched. The CDR3 DNA is TGTGCCAGCAGCCCCCCGGTGCTAGCGGGAGTCAGTTCATACGAGCAGTACTTC. It is translated as CASSPPVLAGVSSYEQYF.

The chain employs TRBV28 and TRBJ1-2, with unresolved D. From germline, CDR1 is MDHEN and CDR2 SYDVKM. Trimming removed 3 bases at V and 2 bases at J, with 7 bases between. This CDR3 spans 13 amino acids. DNA of the CDR3: TGTGCCAGCAGTTTCCCCGTGAACTATGGCTACACCTTC. Its protein is CASSFPVNYGYTF.

The chain employs TRBV6-5 and TRBJ1-1; possibly TRBD1 for D (5 bases). The V and J ends lost 8 bases and 4 bases respectively, with 20 bases between them. The CDR3 length is 15 residues. Germline assignment: CDR1 MNHEY and CDR2 SVGAGI. The CDR3 spells CASSFPSYGGTEAFF. The CDR3 bases are TGTGCCAGCTCCTTCCCTTCGTACGGGGGCACTGAAGCTTTCTTT.

In this sample, this clone turned up a few times. The V call is TRBV2, the J call TRBJ1-5; no clear D. From germline, CDR1 is SNHLY and CDR2 FYNNEI. V shed 7 bases and J shed 0 bases, with 10 bases lying between them. The CDR3 runs to 14 residues. CDR3 residues: CASTTEVSNQPQHF. The CDR3 DNA is TGTGCCAGCACCACAGAAGTTAGCAATCAGCCCCAGCATTTT.

This chain's CDR3 is CATSGGQSRTEAFF. The DNA for the CDR3 is TGTGCCACCAGTGGGGGACAGAGTAGGACTGAAGCTTTCTTT. The chain has TRBV24-1 and TRBJ1-1; TRBD1 matches 7 bases. The junction had 7 bases not matched to a gene; V was cut back by 5 bases and J by 5 bases. CDR3 length equals 14 residues. The germline gives CDR1 KGHDR, CDR2 SFDVKD.

V usage is TRBV2 and J usage is TRBJ1-3; the D is unclear. The CDR3 is 14 amino acids. The ends were cut back, 10 bases at V and 1 base at J, with 14 bases in the middle. The V gene's germline CDR1 is SNHLY and CDR2 FYNNEI. CDR3 protein: CATSAGWSGNTIYF. DNA for the CDR3: TGTGCCACCTCGGCGGGTTGGTCTGGAAACACCATATATTTT. Full variable domain (rest looked up from reference TRBV2 and TRBJ1-3): EPEVTQTPSHQVTQMGQEVILRCVPISNHLYFYWYRQILGQKVEFLVSFYNNEISEKSEIFDDQFSVERPDGSNFTLKIRSTKLEDSAMYFCATSAGWSGNTIYFGEGSWLTVV.

CDR3 nucleotide sequence: TGTGCCAGCAGCCCCCAGCCGGGACAGGGGGTAACGAACACCGGGGAGCTGTTTTTT. It codes for CASSPQPGQGVTNTGELFF. This chain links TRBV28 with TRBJ2-2, with 11 bases aligning to TRBD1. With V trimmed by 6 bases and J by 0 bases, 12 bases remained unmatched. This CDR3 is 19 amino acids long. The germline V gene has CDR1 MDHEN and CDR2 SYDVKM.

A few counts support this clone. J is TRBJ1-3 and V is TRBV18; TRBD1 aligns across 9 bases. J lost 0 bases, V lost 3 bases, and 9 bases had no gene match. The CDR3 spans 18 residues. CDR1 and CDR2 (germline): KGHSH, LQKENI. The CDR3 spells CASSPTNDRGYSGNTIYF. The DNA for the CDR3 is TGTGCCAGCTCACCGACTAACGACAGGGGGTACTCTGGAAACACCATATATTTT.